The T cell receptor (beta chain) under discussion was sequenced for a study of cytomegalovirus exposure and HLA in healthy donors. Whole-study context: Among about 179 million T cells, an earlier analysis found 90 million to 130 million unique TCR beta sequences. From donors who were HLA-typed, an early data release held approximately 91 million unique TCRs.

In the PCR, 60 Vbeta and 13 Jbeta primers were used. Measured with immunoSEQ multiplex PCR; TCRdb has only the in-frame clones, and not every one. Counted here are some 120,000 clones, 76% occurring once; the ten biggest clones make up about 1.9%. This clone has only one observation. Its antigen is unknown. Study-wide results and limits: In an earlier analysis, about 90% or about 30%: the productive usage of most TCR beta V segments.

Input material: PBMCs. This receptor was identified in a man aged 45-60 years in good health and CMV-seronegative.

In nucleotides, the CDR3 is TGTGCCACCGGGGGTCGGACAGGCAACGATGGCTACACCTTC. This translates into CATGGRTGNDGYTF. The chain links TRBV10-3 to TRBJ1-2, with TRBD1 matching over 7 bases. The CDR3 is 14 residues long. V trimming: 10 bases; J trimming: 6 bases; junction bases outside the gene matches: 14. Germline CDR1 is ENHRY and CDR2 is SYGVKD.